This TCR beta chain was sequenced in a study of CD8 T cell repertoires and HIV-1 epitope variants. Data came from immunoSEQ multiplex PCR; TCRdb stores just in-frame clones and leaves some out. Here the sample spans more than 4,000 clones, 66% being singletons. This CDR3 is built from 17 residues. Deletions cut 2 bases from V and 4 bases from J, with 21 bases between. Germline V lookup: CDR1 MNHEY, CDR2 SMNVEV (reference sequence). This clone was seen a handful of times. Antigen specificity is unknown. This receptor was obtained from a male donor with HIV. The rearrangement uses TRBV27 and TRBJ2-7, with D maybe TRBD1 (7 bases). Material: cultured CD8+ T cells derived from PBMCs. The chain's CDR3 is CASSLRTSETGRYEQYF. As DNA, the CDR3 is TGTGCCAGCAGTTTAAGAACTTCAGAGACAGGGAGGTACGAGCAGTACTTC.